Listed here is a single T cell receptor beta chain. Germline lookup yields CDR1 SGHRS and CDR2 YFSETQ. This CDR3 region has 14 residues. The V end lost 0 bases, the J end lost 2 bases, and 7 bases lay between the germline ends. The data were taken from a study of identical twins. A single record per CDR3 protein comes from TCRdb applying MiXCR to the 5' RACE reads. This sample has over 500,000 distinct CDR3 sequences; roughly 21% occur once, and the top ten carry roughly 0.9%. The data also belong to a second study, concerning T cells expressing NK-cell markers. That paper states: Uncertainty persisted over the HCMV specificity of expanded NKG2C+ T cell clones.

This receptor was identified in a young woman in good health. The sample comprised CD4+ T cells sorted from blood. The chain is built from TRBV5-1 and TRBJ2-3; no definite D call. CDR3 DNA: TGCGCCAGCAGCTTGGAACCGTACACAGATACGCAGTATTTT. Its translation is CASSLEPYTDTQYF.